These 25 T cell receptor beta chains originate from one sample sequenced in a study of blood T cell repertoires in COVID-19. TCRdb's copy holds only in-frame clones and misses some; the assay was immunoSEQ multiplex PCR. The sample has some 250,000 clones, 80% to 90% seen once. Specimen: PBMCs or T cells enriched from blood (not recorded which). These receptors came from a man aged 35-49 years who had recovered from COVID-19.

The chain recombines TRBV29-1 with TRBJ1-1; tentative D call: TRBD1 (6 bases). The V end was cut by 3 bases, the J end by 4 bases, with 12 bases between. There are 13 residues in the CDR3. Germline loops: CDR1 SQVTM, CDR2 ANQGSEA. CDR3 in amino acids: CSVDTGHFTEAFF. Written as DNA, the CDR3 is TGCAGCGTTGATACGGGACACTTCACTGAAGCTTTCTTT.

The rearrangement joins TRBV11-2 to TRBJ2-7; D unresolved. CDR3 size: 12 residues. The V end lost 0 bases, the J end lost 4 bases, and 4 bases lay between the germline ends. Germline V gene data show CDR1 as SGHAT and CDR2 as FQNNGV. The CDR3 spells CASSLDRYEQYF. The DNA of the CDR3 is TGTGCCAGCAGCTTAGATCGGTACGAGCAGTACTTC.

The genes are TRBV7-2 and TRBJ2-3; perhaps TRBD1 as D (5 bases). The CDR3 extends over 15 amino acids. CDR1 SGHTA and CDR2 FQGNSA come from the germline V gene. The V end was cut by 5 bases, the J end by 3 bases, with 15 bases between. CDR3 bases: TGTGCCAGCAGCGTTGGTCAGGGCCAGACAGATACGCAGTATTTT. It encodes CASSVGQGQTDTQYF.

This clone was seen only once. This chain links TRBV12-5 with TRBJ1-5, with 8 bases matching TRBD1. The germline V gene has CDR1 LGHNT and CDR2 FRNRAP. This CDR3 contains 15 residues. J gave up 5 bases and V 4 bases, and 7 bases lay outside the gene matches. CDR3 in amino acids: CASGSGQVLYQPQHF. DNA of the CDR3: TGTGCTAGTGGTTCGGGACAGGTGCTATATCAGCCCCAGCATTTT.

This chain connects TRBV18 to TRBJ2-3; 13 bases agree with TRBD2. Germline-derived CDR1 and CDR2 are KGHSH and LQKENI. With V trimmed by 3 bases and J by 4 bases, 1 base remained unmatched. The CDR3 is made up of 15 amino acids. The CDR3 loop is CASSPGLAGSDTQYF. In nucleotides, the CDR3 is TGTGCCAGCTCACCGGGACTAGCGGGATCAGATACGCAGTATTTT.

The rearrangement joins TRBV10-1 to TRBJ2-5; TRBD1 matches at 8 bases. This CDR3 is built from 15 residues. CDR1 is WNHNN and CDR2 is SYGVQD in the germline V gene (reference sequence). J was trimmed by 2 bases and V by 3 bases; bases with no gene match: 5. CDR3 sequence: CASSDYYRGQETQYF. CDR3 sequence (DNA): TGCGCCAGCAGTGACTATTACAGGGGGCAAGAGACCCAGTACTTC.

The CDR3 region is CASSRSAQEQGYETQYF. CDR3 coding DNA: TGTGCCAGCAGTCGTAGCGCCCAAGAACAGGGTTACGAGACCCAGTACTTC. The chain joins TRBV2 to TRBJ2-5, with D maybe TRBD1 (6 bases). This CDR3 comprises 17 residues. The germline V gene encodes CDR1 SNHLY and CDR2 FYNNEI. Trimming removed 5 bases at V and 5 bases at J, with 24 bases between. The complete variable domain, with remaining parts taken from reference TRBV2 and TRBJ2-5, reads EPEVTQTPSHQVTQMGQEVILRCVPISNHLYFYWYRQILGQKVEFLVSFYNNEISEKSEIFDDQFSVERPDGSNFTLKIRSTKLEDSAMYFCASSRSAQEQGYETQYFGPGTRLLVL.

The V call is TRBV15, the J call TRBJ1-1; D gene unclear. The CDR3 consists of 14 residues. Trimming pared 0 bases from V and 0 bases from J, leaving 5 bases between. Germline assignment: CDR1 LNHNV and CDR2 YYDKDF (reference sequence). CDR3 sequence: CATSRDRVNTEAFF. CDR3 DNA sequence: TGTGCCACCAGCAGAGACCGGGTGAACACTGAAGCTTTCTTT.

The CDR3 nucleotides read TGTGCCAGCAGTTCCGGACAGGGCAGCGGATCACCCCTCCACTTT. Its protein product is CASSSGQGSGSPLHF. The gene calls are TRBV28 and TRBJ1-6, with TRBD1 matching 8 bases. Germline V gene sequence: CDR1 MDHEN, CDR2 SYDVKM. CDR3 length equals 15 residues. J was trimmed by 10 bases and V by 4 bases; bases with no gene match: 9.

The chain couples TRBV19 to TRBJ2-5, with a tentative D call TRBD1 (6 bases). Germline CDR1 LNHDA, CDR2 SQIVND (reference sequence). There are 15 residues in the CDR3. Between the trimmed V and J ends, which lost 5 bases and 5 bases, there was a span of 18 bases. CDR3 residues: CASSADRHSGETQYF. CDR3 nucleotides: TGTGCCAGTAGTGCCGACAGGCACAGTGGCGAGACCCAGTACTTC.

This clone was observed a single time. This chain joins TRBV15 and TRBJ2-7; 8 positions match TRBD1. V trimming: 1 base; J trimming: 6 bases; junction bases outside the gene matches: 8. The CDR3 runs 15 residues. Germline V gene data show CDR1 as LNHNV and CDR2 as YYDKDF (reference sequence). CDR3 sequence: CATSRGRTGISEQYF. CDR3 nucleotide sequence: TGTGCCACCAGCAGAGGGAGGACAGGGATTTCCGAGCAGTACTTC.

The CDR3 here is CAWSELAGYNEQFF. The CDR3 region has the DNA TGTGCCTGGAGTGAACTAGCGGGCTACAATGAGCAGTTCTTC. The gene calls are TRBV30 and TRBJ2-1; 9 positions agree with TRBD2. CDR3 length equals 14 residues. Germline values: CDR1 GTSNPN, CDR2 SVGIG (reference sequence). Trimming removed 1 base from V and 3 bases from J; junction bases left unmatched: 1. The whole variable domain, remainder taken from reference TRBV30 and TRBJ2-1, is SQTIHQWPATLVQPVGSPLSLECTVEGTSNPNLYWYRQAAGRGLQLLFYSVGIGQISSEVPQNLSASRPQDRQFILSSKKLLLSDSGFYLCAWSELAGYNEQFFGPGTRLTVL.

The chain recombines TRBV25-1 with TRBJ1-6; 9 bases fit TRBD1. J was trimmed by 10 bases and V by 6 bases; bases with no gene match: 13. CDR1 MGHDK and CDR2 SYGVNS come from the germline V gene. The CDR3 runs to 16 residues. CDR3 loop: CASRKQGAFLKSPLHF. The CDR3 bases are TGTGCCAGCAGAAAACAGGGGGCATTCCTAAAATCACCCCTCCACTTT.

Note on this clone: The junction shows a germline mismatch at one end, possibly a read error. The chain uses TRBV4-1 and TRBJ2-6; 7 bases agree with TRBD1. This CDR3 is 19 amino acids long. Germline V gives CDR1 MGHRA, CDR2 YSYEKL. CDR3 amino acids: CASSEDRDSTRGGANVLTF. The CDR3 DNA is TGCGCCAGCAGCGAAGACCGGGACAGTACCCGCGGTGGGGCCAACGTCCTGACTTTC.

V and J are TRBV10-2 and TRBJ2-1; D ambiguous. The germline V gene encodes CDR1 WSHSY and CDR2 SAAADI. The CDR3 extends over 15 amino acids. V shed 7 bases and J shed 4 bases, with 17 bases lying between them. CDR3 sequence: CASIIEVGSYNEQFF. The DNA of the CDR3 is TGCGCCAGCATTATCGAGGTTGGCTCATACAATGAGCAGTTCTTC.

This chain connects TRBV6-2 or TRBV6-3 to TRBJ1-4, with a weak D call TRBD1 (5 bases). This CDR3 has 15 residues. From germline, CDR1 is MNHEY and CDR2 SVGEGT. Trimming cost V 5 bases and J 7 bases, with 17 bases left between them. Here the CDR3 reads CASSPPGSSTEKLFF. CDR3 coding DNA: TGTGCCAGCAGTCCCCCAGGGTCCTCGACTGAAAAACTGTTTTTT.

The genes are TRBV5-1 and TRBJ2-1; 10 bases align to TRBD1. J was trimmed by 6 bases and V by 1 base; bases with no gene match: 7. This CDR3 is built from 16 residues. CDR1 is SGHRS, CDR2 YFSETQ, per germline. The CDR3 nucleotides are TGCGCCAGCAGCTTGTCTCCGGACAGGGGGAGCAATGAGCAGTTCTTC. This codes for CASSLSPDRGSNEQFF.

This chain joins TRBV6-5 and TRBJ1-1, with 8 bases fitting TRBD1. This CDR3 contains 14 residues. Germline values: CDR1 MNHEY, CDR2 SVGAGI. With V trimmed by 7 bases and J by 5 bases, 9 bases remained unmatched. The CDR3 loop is CASNSQGARTEAFF. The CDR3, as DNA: TGTGCCAGCAATAGTCAGGGGGCGCGGACTGAAGCTTTCTTT.

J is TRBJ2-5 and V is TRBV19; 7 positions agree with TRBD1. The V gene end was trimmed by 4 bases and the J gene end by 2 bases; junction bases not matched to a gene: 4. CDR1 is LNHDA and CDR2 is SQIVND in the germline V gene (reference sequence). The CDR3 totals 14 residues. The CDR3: CASSTRTGQETQYF. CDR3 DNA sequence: TGTGCCAGTAGTACCAGGACAGGACAAGAGACCCAGTACTTC.

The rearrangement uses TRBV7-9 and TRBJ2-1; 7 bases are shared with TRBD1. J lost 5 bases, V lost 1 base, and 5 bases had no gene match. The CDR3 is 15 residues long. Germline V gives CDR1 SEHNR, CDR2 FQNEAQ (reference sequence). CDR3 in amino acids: CASSLVGTANNEQFF. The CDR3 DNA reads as TGTGCCAGCAGCTTAGTAGGGACAGCCAACAATGAGCAGTTCTTC.

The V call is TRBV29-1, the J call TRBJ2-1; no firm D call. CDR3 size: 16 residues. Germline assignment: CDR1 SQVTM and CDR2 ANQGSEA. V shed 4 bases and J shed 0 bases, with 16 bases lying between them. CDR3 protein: CSVASFDTRSYNEQFF. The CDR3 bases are TGCAGCGTTGCATCTTTTGACACTCGCTCCTACAATGAGCAGTTCTTC.

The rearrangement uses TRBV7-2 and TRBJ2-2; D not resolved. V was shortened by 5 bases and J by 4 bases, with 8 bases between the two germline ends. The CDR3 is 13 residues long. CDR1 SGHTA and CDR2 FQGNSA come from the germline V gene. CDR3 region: CASSRGSTGELFF. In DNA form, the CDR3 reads TGTGCCAGCAGCCGAGGAAGCACCGGGGAGCTGTTTTTT.

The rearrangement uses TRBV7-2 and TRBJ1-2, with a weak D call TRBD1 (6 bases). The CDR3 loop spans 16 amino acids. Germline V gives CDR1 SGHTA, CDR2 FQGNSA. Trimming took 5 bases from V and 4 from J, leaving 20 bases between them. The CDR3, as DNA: TGTGCCAGCAGCCCGAGACCCGGGACAACGAGCTATGGCTACACCTTC. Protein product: CASSPRPGTTSYGYTF.

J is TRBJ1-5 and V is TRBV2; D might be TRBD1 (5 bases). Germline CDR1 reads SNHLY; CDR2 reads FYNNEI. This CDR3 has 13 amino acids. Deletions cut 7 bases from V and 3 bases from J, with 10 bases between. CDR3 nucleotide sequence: TGTGCCAGCAAGGGGCAGGTCAATCAGCCCCAGCATTTT. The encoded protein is CASKGQVNQPQHF.

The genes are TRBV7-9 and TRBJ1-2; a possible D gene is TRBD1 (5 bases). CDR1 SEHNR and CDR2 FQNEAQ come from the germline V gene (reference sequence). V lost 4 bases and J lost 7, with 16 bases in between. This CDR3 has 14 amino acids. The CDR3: CASSWTSLESGYTF. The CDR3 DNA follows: TGTGCCAGCAGCTGGACATCCCTGGAGAGTGGCTACACCTTC.